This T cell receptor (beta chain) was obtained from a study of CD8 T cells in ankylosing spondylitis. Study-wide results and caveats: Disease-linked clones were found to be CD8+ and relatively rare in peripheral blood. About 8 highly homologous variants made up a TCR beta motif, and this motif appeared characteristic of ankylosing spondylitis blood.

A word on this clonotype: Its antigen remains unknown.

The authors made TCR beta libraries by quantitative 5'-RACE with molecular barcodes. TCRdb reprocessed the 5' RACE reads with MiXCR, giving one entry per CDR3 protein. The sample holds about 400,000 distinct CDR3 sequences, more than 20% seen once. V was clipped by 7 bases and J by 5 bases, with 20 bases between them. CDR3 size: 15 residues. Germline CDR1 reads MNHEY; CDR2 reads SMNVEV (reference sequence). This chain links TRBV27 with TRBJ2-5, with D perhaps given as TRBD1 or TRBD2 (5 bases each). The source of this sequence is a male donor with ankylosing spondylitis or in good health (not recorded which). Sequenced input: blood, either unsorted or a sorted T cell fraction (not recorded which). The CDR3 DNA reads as TGTGCCAGCAATCTTTCGGGGCGCCCCGGGGAGACCCAGTACTTC. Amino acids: CASNLSGRPGETQYF.